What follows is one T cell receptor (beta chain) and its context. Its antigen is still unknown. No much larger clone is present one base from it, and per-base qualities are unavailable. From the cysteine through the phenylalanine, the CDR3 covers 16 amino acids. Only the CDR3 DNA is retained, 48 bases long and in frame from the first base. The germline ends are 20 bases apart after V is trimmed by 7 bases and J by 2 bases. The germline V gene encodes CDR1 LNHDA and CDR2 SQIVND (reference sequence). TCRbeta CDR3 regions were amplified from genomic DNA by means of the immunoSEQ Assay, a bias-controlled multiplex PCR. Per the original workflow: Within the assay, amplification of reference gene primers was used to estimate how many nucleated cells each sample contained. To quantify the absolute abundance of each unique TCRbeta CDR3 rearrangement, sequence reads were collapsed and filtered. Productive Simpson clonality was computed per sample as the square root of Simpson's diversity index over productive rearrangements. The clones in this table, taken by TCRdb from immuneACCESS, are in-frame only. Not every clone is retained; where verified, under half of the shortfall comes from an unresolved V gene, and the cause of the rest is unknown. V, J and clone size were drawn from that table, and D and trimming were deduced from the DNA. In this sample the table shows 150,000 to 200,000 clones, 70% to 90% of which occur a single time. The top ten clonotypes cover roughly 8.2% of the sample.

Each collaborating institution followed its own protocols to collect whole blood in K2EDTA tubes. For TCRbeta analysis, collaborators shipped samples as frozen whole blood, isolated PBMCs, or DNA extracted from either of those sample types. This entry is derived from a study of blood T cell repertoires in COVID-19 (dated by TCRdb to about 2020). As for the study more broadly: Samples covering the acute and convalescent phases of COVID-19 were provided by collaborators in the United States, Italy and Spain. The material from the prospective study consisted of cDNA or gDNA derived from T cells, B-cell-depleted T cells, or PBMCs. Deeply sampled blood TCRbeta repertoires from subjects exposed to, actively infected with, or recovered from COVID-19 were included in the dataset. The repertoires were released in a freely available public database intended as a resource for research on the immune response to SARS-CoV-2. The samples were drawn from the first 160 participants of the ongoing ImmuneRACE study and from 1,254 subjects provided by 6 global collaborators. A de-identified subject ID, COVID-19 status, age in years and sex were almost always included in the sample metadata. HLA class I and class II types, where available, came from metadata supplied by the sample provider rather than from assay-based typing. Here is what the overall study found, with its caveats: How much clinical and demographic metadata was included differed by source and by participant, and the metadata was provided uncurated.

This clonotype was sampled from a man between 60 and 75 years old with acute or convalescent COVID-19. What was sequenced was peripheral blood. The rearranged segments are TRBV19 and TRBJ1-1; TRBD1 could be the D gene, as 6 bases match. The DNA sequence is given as TGTGCCAGTATCCCTGGGGGCGCAGGGGCCAACACTGAAGCTTTCTTT. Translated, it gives CASIPGGAGANTEAFF.